The 2 T cell receptor beta chains listed next were all sequenced from one sample in a study of regulatory T cells in long-lasting Graves disease. Described time point: newly diagnosed GD, antithyroid drugs for less than 3 months. PBMC-derived RNA was used for the TCR library. Sequencing libraries for TCR beta were prepared with iRepertoire HTBI primers and Arm-PCR of CDR3 regions. One entry per CDR3 protein results from TCRdb running MiXCR on the multiplex PCR reads. The repertoire includes about 210,000 distinct CDR3 sequences, approximately 18% of them detected once, and over 9.5% sits in the top ten. These same data were also listed under a study on T cells in Graves' hyperthyroidism and ophthalmopathy.

The sample in question was peripheral blood mononuclear cells (PBMCs), obtained at new diagnosis, from a patient treated with antithyroid drugs. Receptor source: a woman in her twenties or thirties with Graves disease.

This clonotype appeared a single time. The rearrangement links TRBV12-3 or TRBV12-4 to TRBJ2-7; D could derive from TRBD1 or TRBD2 (6 bases each). The V end lost 2 bases, the J end lost 8 bases, and 16 bases lay between the germline ends. The CDR3 consists of 14 residues. The CDR3 loop is CASSLPGVGSKQYF. CDR3 nucleotide sequence: TGTGCCAGCAGTTTACCAGGGGTCGGGAGTAAGCAGTACTTC.

This clonotype appeared many times. The CDR3 spells CASSLRGQDRGNTIYF. DNA of the CDR3: TGTGCCAGCAGTTTACGGGGACAGGACCGTGGAAACACCATATATTTT. The V call is TRBV27, the J call TRBJ1-3, with 8 bases fitting TRBD1. Trimming cost V 2 bases and J 3 bases; bases outside gene matches: 6. The CDR3 length is 16 residues. Germline assignment: CDR1 MNHEY and CDR2 SMNVEV (reference sequence).